This TCR beta chain was observed in a study of shared clonotypes between healthy human individuals. Overall study context: Three CD4 naive, three CD4 memory, two CD8 naive and one CD8 memory plate were used per donor. Whole-study results and caveats: Non-shared clonotypes were found to have lower generation probabilities than the clonotypes that were shared by all four of the sorted-subset donors.

Comments on this clone: Its antigen is currently unknown.

Profiled with immunoSEQ multiplex PCR; TCRdb holds only in-frame clones, not every one. The sample holds fewer than 1.4 million clones, 78% seen once. This CDR3 has 14 amino acids. Trimming at V came to 4 bases and at J to 6 bases, leaving 6 bases not matched to a gene. Germline-derived CDR1 and CDR2 are SQVTM and ANQGSEA. The specimen was memory CD4+ T cells from PBMCs. Subset described: CD45RA-negative fraction. V gene TRBV29-1 combines with J gene TRBJ2-1; 10 nucleotides agree with TRBD1. The TCR comes from a man younger than 35 in good health. Some clones in this sample may be carry-over from other donors' samples. The CDR3 spells CSVGWTGGSNEQFF. DNA of the CDR3: TGCAGCGTTGGTTGGACAGGGGGAAGCAATGAGCAGTTCTTC.